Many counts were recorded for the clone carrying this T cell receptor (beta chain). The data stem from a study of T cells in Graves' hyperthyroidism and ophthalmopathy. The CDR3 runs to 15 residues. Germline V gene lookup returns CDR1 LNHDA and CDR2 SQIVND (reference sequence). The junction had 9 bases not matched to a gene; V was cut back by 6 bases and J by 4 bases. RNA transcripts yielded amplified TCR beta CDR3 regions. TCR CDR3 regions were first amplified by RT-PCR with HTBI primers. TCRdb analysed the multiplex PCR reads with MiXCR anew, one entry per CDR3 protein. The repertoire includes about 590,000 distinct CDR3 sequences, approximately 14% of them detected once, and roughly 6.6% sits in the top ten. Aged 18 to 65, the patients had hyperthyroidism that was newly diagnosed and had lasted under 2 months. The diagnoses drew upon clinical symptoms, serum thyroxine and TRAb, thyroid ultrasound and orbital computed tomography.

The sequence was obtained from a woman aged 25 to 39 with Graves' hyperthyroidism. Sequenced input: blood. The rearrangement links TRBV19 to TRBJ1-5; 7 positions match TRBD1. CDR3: CASSLRDSRNQPQHF. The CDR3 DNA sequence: TGTGCCAGTAGCCTCCGGGACAGTCGGAATCAGCCCCAGCATTTT.